This T cell receptor beta chain was found in a study of cytomegalovirus exposure and HLA in healthy donors. About the research overall: The platform used for the 120 or so validation repertoires matched that of the approximately 710 first-cohort repertoires, a later analysis reported. General study points: First-cohort TCR clusters were later found to tend to co-occur in the 120 or so validation repertoires. TCR beta chains numbering more than 150 were designated cytomegalovirus-associated.

Regarding this clone: Antigen unknown.

The CDR3 loop spans 13 amino acids. Germline CDR1 LGHNA, CDR2 YSLEER. Trimming removed 4 bases from V and 3 bases from J, with 9 bases in between. TCRdb's copy holds only in-frame clones and misses some; the assay was immunoSEQ multiplex PCR. The sample has 120,000 or so clones, less than 90% seen once. The donors were members of the roughly 130-subject validation cohort (separate from the approximately 670-subject first cohort). The J gene is TRBJ1-1, the V gene TRBV4-3; a weak D match, TRBD1 (5 bases). The clonotype originates from a man between 18 and 35 years old in good health and CMV-seropositive. Input material: PBMCs. For the CDR3, the DNA is TGCGCCAGCAGCCCCACCAGGGACACTGAAGCTTTCTTT. Encoded protein: CASSPTRDTEAFF.